There are a few counts of the clone carrying this T cell receptor (beta chain). This specimen belongs to a study of blood T cell repertoires in COVID-19. Study summary: T cells, B-cell-depleted T cells, or PBMCs supplied cDNA or gDNA.

Germline CDR1 and CDR2: MNHEY and SVGAGI. The CDR3 runs 13 residues. V dropped 1 base and J dropped 11 bases, with 14 bases sitting between them. In the authors' workflow: For nucleated cells, counts were estimated from reference gene primer amplification. TCRdb keeps only in-frame clones here, not all; method: immunoSEQ multiplex PCR. V, J and clone size are taken as reported in that table, and D and trimming were inferred from the DNA itself. The sample contains roughly 120,000 clones, about two thirds of which appear only once. The V and J genes are TRBV6-5 and TRBJ1-1; D not certain. Sequencing was performed on peripheral blood. This clonotype originated in a human donor with acute or convalescent COVID-19. The donor label of this sample is uncertain. The CDR3 loop reads CASSYFSHAGAFF. The CDR3 coding sequence is TGTGCCAGCAGTTACTTCTCCCACGCGGGCGCTTTCTTT.